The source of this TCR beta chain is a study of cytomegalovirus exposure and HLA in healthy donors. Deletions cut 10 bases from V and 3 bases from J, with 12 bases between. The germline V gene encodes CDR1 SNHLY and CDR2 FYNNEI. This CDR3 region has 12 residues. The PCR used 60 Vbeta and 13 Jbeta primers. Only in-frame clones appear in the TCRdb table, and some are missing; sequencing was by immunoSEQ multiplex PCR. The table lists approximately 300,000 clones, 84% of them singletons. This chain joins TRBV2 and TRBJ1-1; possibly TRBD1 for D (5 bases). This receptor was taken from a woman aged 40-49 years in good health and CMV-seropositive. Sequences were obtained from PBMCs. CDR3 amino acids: CATHEGDTEAFF. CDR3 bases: TGTGCCACCCACGAAGGGGACACTGAAGCTTTCTTT. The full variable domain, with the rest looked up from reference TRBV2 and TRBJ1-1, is EPEVTQTPSHQVTQMGQEVILRCVPISNHLYFYWYRQILGQKVEFLVSFYNNEISEKSEIFDDQFSVERPDGSNFTLKIRSTKLEDSAMYFCATHEGDTEAFFGQGTRLTVV.